These 25 T cell receptor beta chains were sequenced from one sample in a study of spatial heterogeneity in lung cancer. Stated time point: sample taken at primary tumor resection. TCRdb processed the 5' RACE reads anew with MiXCR; each CDR3 protein has one entry. The profile covers fewer than 850 distinct CDR3 sequences, with around 17% appearing a single time and 15% to 20% taken by the ten largest. The sequenced sample was normal lung tissue next to the tumor, obtained at surgery. The receptors originated from a male donor with early-stage non-small cell lung cancer.

This clonotype has more than one count but fewer than ten. Within a library made for alpha chains, this beta chain is off target, and its count is uninformative. The V gene is TRBV20-1, the J gene TRBJ1-2, with D tentatively TRBD1 (6 bases). Per the germline V gene, CDR1 is DFQATT and CDR2 is SNEGSKA (reference sequence). V was pared by 0 bases and J by 4 bases, with 33 bases between. The CDR3 spans 21 residues. The CDR3 spells CSARDPPKAGADGRVFYGYTF. DNA for the CDR3: TGCAGTGCTAGAGATCCACCCAAGGCAGGGGCAGATGGCCGGGTATTCTATGGCTACACCTTC.

Of note for this clonotype: A much larger clonotype is one base distant, so this may be a read error. This beta chain lies outside the target of a library built for alpha chains; its clone size means little. This chain's CDR3 is CATSEVDGHNEQFF. DNA for the CDR3: TGTGCCACCAGTGAGGTGGACGGGCACAATGAGCAGTTCTTC. The chain joins TRBV24-1 to TRBJ2-1, with D unclear. CDR1 and CDR2 from the germline V gene are KGHDR and SFDVKD. The length of the CDR3 is 14 residues. Trimming shortened V by 4 bases and J by 5 bases, and 11 bases separated the two germline ends.

This clonotype is judged large. A library made for alpha chains picked up this beta chain off target, so its size means little. The gene calls are TRBV7-2 and TRBJ2-5, with D possibly matching TRBD1 (6 bases). CDR3 length: 16 amino acids. Deletions cut 1 base from V and 4 bases from J, with 16 bases between. Looked up from germline, CDR1 is SGHTA and CDR2 is FQGNSA. The CDR3 coding sequence is TGTGCCAGCAGCTTAGTCCAACAGGGCGGACCAGAGACCCAGTACTTC. This gives the protein CASSLVQQGGPETQYF.

As regards this clonotype: This beta chain lies outside the target of a library built for alpha chains; its clone size means little. This sequence joins TRBV6-2 or TRBV6-3 and TRBJ2-5, with D perhaps TRBD2 (6 bases). The CDR3 runs to 17 residues. V was trimmed by 2 bases and J by 0 bases, leaving 16 bases between them. Germline loops: CDR1 MNHEY, CDR2 SVGEGT. The CDR3 region has the DNA TGTGCCAGCAGTTACCTGGGTAGCGGTCTAAACCAAGAGACCCAGTACTTC. Its translation is CASSYLGSGLNQETQYF.

This clonotype counts as large. As an off-target read in a library built for alpha chains, this beta chain has a frequency of little significance. The V call is TRBV20-1, the J call TRBJ2-7; D perhaps matches TRBD2 (6 bases). V was trimmed by 3 bases and J by 0 bases, leaving 15 bases between them. This CDR3 comprises 15 residues. Germline V gives CDR1 DFQATT, CDR2 SNEGSKA (reference sequence). The CDR3 nucleotides are TGCAGTGCTAGCCCTCGGGGGTATAGCTCCTACGAGCAGTACTTC. Residues: CSASPRGYSSYEQYF.

Comments on this clonotype: This beta chain lies outside the target of a library built for alpha chains; its clone size means little. The chain has TRBV6-2 or TRBV6-3 and TRBJ2-5, with 8 bases matching TRBD2. The CDR3 consists of 14 residues. V lost 4 bases and J lost 4; bases outside the gene matches: 5. CDR1 is MNHEY and CDR2 is SVGEGT in the germline V gene. The CDR3 DNA reads as TGTGCCAGCAGTTGGAGCGGGGGTGGAGAGACCCAGTACTTC. This encodes CASSWSGGGETQYF.

This clonotype was observed a handful of times. With the library built for alpha chains, this beta chain is off target and its frequency is not meaningful. The gene calls are TRBV29-1 and TRBJ2-2, with TRBD2 matching over 13 bases. V lost 6 bases, J lost 5 bases, and 3 bases stayed unmatched. The CDR3 is 14 residues long. Germline V lookup: CDR1 SQVTM, CDR2 ANQGSEA. The CDR3 loop reads CSVLTSGGTGELFF. In DNA form, the CDR3 reads TGCAGCGTGTTGACTAGCGGGGGGACCGGGGAGCTGTTTTTT.

This clonotype is termed hyperexpanded. The library was designed around alpha chains, so this beta chain is a stray read whose abundance carries little weight. This chain connects TRBV30 to TRBJ2-3, with D possibly being TRBD1 (6 bases). V was cut by 5 bases and J by 6 bases, with 15 bases left in between. This CDR3 contains 13 residues. From germline, CDR1 is GTSNPN and CDR2 SVGIG (reference sequence). The CDR3 nucleotides read TGTGCCTGGGACAGAGGGGGACGGGATACGCAGTATTTT. This gives the protein CAWDRGGRDTQYF. The entire variable domain, with the rest obtained from reference TRBV30 and TRBJ2-3, is as follows: SQTIHQWPATLVQPVGSPLSLECTVEGTSNPNLYWYRQAAGRGLQLLFYSVGIGQISSEVPQNLSASRPQDRQFILSSKKLLLSDSGFYLCAWDRGGRDTQYFGPGTRLTVL.

By proportion, this clonotype is large (0.1 to 1%). The library was prepared for alpha chains; this beta chain is a stray read, so its frequency means little. CDR3 loop: CASSGGLAGGPGEQFF. In nucleotides, the CDR3 is TGCGCCAGCAGCGGGGGACTAGCGGGAGGGCCCGGTGAGCAGTTCTTC. This chain joins TRBV4-1 and TRBJ2-1; TRBD2 matches at 16 bases. This CDR3 region has 16 residues. Germline CDR1 MGHRA, CDR2 YSYEKL. Germline trimming cut 5 bases from V and 9 bases from J; bases unmatched to any gene: 7.

A few counts support this clonotype. This beta chain was picked up by a library intended for alpha chains and is off target, so its count carries little meaning. The V call is TRBV3-1, the J call TRBJ2-1, with TRBD1 matching 7 bases. This CDR3 comprises 13 residues. J was trimmed by 7 bases and V by 0 bases; bases with no gene match: 0. CDR1 and CDR2 (germline): LGHDT, YNNKEL (reference sequence). The CDR3 spells CASSQDRGNEQFF. CDR3 DNA sequence: TGTGCCAGCAGCCAAGACAGGGGGAATGAGCAGTTCTTC.

By share, this clonotype ranks as large. This beta chain is an unintended read in a library built for alpha chains; its size means little. The rearrangement links TRBV28 to TRBJ2-4; D is perhaps TRBD1 or TRBD2 (5 bases each). Germline CDR1 reads MDHEN; CDR2 reads SYDVKM. V was shortened by 4 bases and J by 1 base, with 17 bases between the two germline ends. The CDR3 extends over 17 amino acids. Here the CDR3 reads CASSSPGDRRAKNIQYF. The CDR3 DNA follows: TGTGCCAGCAGTTCCCCCGGGGACCGCCGGGCCAAAAACATTCAGTACTTC.

As regards this clonotype: This beta chain is an off-target read within a library intended for alpha chains, so its frequency means little. This chain joins TRBV7-9 and TRBJ1-5, with TRBD1 as a possible D gene (5 bases). The CDR3 runs to 16 residues. Germline loops: CDR1 SEHNR, CDR2 FQNEAQ (reference sequence). Trimming stripped 5 bases from V and 2 bases from J, with 16 bases between. The CDR3 sequence is CASSLGLPLGNQPQHF. CDR3 bases: TGTGCCAGCAGCCTGGGACTCCCCCTCGGCAATCAGCCCCAGCATTTT. Full variable domain (missing parts from reference TRBV7-9 and TRBJ1-5): DTGVSQNPRHKITKRGQNVTFRCDPISEHNRLYWYRQTLGQGPEFLTYFQNEAQLEKSRLLSDRFSAERPKGSFSTLEIQRTEQGDSAMYLCASSLGLPLGNQPQHFGDGTRLSIL.

This clonotype is classed as large (0.1 to 1%). This beta chain lies outside the target of a library built for alpha chains; its clone size means little. V usage is TRBV4-3 and J usage is TRBJ1-6; D unclear. Germline V gives CDR1 LGHNA, CDR2 YSLEER. The CDR3 length is 15 residues. V dropped 1 base and J dropped 10 bases, with 14 bases sitting between them. CDR3 sequence: CASSQVGDMGSPLHF. DNA for the CDR3: TGCGCCAGCAGCCAAGTAGGTGACATGGGGTCACCCCTCCACTTT.

This clonotype was detected only a few times. A library prepared for alpha chains yielded this beta chain as an off-target read; its size is of little meaning. V gene TRBV28 combines with J gene TRBJ2-5; D possibly corresponds to TRBD2 (6 bases). CDR3 length: 16 residues. V lost 1 base to trimming and J lost 0 bases, with 12 bases between them. Germline V gives CDR1 MDHEN, CDR2 SYDVKM. CDR3 loop: CASSLYAGTYQETQYF. CDR3 nucleotides: TGTGCCAGCAGTTTATATGCGGGGACGTACCAAGAGACCCAGTACTTC. The whole variable domain, remainder taken from reference TRBV28 and TRBJ2-5, is DVKVTQSSRYLVKRTGEKVFLECVQDMDHENMFWYRQDPGLGLRLIYFSYDVKMKEKGDIPEGYSVSREKKERFSLILESASTNQTSMYLCASSLYAGTYQETQYFGPGTRLLVL.

This clonotype was observed a few times. With the library built for alpha chains, this beta chain is off target and its frequency is not meaningful. This chain joins TRBV7-7 and TRBJ2-5; D perhaps matches TRBD1 (5 bases). CDR1 SSHAT and CDR2 FNYEAQ come from the germline V gene (reference sequence). Trimming pared 5 bases from V and 2 bases from J, leaving 9 bases between. The CDR3 is 13 amino acids. This chain's CDR3 is CASSRTLQETQYF. In DNA, the CDR3 is TGTGCCAGCAGCCGGACACTTCAAGAGACCCAGTACTTC. Together with reference TRBV7-7 and TRBJ2-5, the CDR3 gives the full variable domain: GAGVSQSPRYKVTKRGQDVTLRCDPISSHATLYWYQQALGQGPEFLTYFNYEAQPDKSGLPSDRFSAERPEGSISTLTIQRTEQRDSAMYRCASSRTLQETQYFGPGTRLLVL.

This clonotype was counted between two and nine times. This beta chain is off target for a library built for alpha chains, so its abundance means little. The chain is built from TRBV6-1 and TRBJ1-6; 10 bases agree with TRBD1. CDR1 MNHNS and CDR2 SASEGT come from the germline V gene. The length of the CDR3 is 14 residues. With 5 bases clipped from V and 10 bases from J, the junction kept 5 bases outside the gene matches. The chain's CDR3 is CASSSDRGLSPLHF. CDR3 DNA: TGTGCCAGCAGTTCTGACAGGGGGCTATCACCCCTCCACTTT.

To note about this clonotype: In a library made to pick up alpha chains, this beta chain is a stray read with a size that means little. V gene TRBV12-3 or TRBV12-4 combines with J gene TRBJ2-7; weak D call: TRBD2 (6 bases). Trimming stripped 5 bases from V and 4 bases from J, with 12 bases between. The CDR3 consists of 13 residues. CDR3 nucleotides: TGTGCCAGCAGTGGGGGGAGTGGTTACGAGCAGTACTTC. The encoded protein is CASSGGSGYEQYF.

Only a few counts were recorded for this clonotype. As an off-target read in a library built for alpha chains, this beta chain has a frequency of little significance. The genes are TRBV2 and TRBJ2-2, with 9 bases fitting TRBD2. The CDR3 extends over 14 amino acids. J was trimmed by 4 bases and V by 6 bases; bases with no gene match: 3. The germline gives CDR1 SNHLY, CDR2 FYNNEI. The CDR3 coding sequence is TGTGCCAGCAGCCCGACTAGCGGCACCGGGGAGCTGTTTTTT. Protein product: CASSPTSGTGELFF.

This clonotype was observed a few times. Since the library was made to target alpha chains, this beta chain is a stray read and its abundance is not meaningful. The rearrangement links TRBV7-8 to TRBJ2-1, with a possible D match to TRBD2 (5 bases). Germline CDR1 reads SGHVS; CDR2 reads FQNEAQ. The V end lost 3 bases, the J end lost 1 base, and 7 bases lay between the germline ends. The CDR3 sequence is 14 residues long. CDR3 coding DNA: TGTGCCAGCAGCTTTTCGGGGTCCTACAATGAGCAGTTCTTC. It specifies CASSFSGSYNEQFF.

By share, this clonotype ranks as large. Within a library made for alpha chains, this beta chain is off target, and its count is uninformative. J is TRBJ2-2 and V is TRBV2; tentative D call: TRBD2 (5 bases). The CDR3 is 13 residues long. The V and J ends lost 2 bases and 7 bases respectively, with 8 bases between them. From germline, CDR1 is SNHLY and CDR2 FYNNEI. The CDR3 protein is CASSEREIGELFF. The CDR3, as DNA: TGTGCCAGCAGTGAAAGGGAGATCGGGGAGCTGTTTTTT.

This clonotype was picked up a small number of times. A library made for alpha chains picked up this beta chain off target, so its size means little. V gene TRBV20-1 combines with J gene TRBJ2-4; D possibly corresponds to TRBD2 (6 bases). Germline assignment: CDR1 DFQATT and CDR2 SNEGSKA (reference sequence). Deletions cut 4 bases from V and 1 base from J, with 14 bases between. CDR3 length: 15 residues. This CDR3 is CSAIPGGVAKNIQYF. CDR3 DNA sequence: TGCAGTGCTATACCCGGGGGTGTGGCCAAAAACATTCAGTACTTC.

Remarks on this clonotype: With the library built for alpha chains, this beta chain is off target and its frequency is not meaningful. The chain couples TRBV19 to TRBJ2-1, with D possibly being TRBD2 (5 bases). CDR1 and CDR2 (germline): LNHDA, SQIVND (reference sequence). CDR3 size: 15 residues. V was trimmed by 3 bases and J by 10 bases, leaving 19 bases between them. CDR3 residues: CASSMSGSALREQFF. Written as DNA, the CDR3 is TGTGCCAGTAGTATGAGTGGGAGCGCCCTAAGGGAGCAGTTCTTC.

About this clonotype: This beta chain is a stray read from a library made for alpha chains; its abundance is not meaningful. CDR3: CASSLGHRNTGELFF. The CDR3 DNA follows: TGTGCCAGCAGCTTGGGACACAGGAACACCGGGGAGCTGTTTTTT. The chain couples TRBV11-3 to TRBJ2-2; maybe TRBD1 (6 bases). With 3 bases removed from V and 1 base from J, the gap between germline ends came to 9 bases. Germline CDR1 is SGHNT and CDR2 is YENEEA. The length of the CDR3 is 15 residues.

This clonotype is judged large (0.1 to 1%). The library was built for alpha chains, so this beta chain is an off-target read and its size means little. V usage is TRBV7-9 and J usage is TRBJ2-3, with D perhaps matching TRBD2 (6 bases). CDR1 is SEHNR and CDR2 is FQNEAQ in the germline V gene (reference sequence). V shed 3 bases and J shed 7 bases, with 26 bases lying between them. CDR3 length: 18 residues. CDR3 bases: TGTGCCAGCAGCTTTATGGAGCTTAGCGGAGCCTTCATGCATACGCAGTATTTT. Encoded protein: CASSFMELSGAFMHTQYF.

A word on this clonotype: As an off-target read in a library built for alpha chains, this beta chain has a frequency of little significance. The chain recombines TRBV15 with TRBJ2-5; D is undetermined. CDR3 size: 12 residues. Germline V gene lookup returns CDR1 LNHNV and CDR2 YYDKDF (reference sequence). The V gene lost 3 bases and the J gene lost 1 base, with 3 bases spanning the gap. This CDR3 is CATSRFQETQYF. The CDR3 region has the DNA TGTGCCACCAGCAGGTTCCAAGAGACCCAGTACTTC.